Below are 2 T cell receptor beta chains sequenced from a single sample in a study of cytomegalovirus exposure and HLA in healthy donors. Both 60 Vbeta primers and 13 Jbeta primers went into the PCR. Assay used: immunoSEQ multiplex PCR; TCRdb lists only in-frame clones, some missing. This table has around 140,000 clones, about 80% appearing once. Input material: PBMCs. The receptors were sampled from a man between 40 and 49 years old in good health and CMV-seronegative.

CDR3 amino acids: CASSGEGGQGIEAFF. The CDR3 coding sequence is TGTGCCAGCAGCGGGGAGGGGGGACAGGGGATTGAAGCTTTCTTT. The chain carries TRBV9 and TRBJ1-1, with 10 bases matching TRBD1. The CDR3 is made up of 15 amino acids. The trim removed 3 bases at V and 7 bases at J, leaving 9 bases unmatched. CDR1 and CDR2 (germline): SGDLS, YYNGEE.

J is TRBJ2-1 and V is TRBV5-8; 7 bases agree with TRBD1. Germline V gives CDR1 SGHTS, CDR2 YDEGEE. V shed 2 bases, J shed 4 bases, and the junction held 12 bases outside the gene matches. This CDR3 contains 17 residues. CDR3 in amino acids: CASSFKRGLSGYNEQFF. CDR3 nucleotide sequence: TGTGCCAGCAGCTTTAAGAGGGGGCTTAGTGGTTACAATGAGCAGTTCTTC.